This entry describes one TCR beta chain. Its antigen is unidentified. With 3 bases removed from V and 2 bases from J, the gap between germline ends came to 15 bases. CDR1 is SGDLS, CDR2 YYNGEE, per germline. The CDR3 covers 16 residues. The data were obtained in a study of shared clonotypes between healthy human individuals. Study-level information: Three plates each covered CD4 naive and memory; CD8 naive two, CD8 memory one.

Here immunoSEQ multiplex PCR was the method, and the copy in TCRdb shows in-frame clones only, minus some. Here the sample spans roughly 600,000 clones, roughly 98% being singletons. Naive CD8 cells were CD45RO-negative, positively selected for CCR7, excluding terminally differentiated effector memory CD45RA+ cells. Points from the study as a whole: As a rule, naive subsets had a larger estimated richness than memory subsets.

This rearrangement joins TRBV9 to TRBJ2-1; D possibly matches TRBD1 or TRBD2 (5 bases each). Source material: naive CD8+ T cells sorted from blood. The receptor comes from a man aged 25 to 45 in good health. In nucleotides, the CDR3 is TGTGCCAGCAGCGCCGAGGGGAGTCCCGCCTACAATGAGCAGTTCTTC. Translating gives CASSAEGSPAYNEQFF.